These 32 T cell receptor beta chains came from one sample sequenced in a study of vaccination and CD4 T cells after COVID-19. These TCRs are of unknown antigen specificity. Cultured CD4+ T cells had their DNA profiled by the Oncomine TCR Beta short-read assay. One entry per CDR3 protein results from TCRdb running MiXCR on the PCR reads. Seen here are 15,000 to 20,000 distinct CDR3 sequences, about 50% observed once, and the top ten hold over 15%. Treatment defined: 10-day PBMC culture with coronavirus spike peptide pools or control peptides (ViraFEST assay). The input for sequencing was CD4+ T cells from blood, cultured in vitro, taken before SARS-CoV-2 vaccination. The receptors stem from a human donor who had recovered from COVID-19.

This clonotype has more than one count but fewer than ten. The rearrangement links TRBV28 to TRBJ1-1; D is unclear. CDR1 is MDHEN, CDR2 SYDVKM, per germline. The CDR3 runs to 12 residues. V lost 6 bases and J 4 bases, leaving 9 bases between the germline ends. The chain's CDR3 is CASRLGSTEAFF. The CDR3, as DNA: TGTGCCAGCAGGCTGGGGAGCACTGAAGCTTTCTTT.

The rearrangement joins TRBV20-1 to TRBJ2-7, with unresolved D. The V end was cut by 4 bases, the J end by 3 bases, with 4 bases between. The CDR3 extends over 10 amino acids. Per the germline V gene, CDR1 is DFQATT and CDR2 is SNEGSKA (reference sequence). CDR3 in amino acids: CSAKNYEQYF. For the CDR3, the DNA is TGCAGTGCTAAAAACTACGAGCAGTACTTC.

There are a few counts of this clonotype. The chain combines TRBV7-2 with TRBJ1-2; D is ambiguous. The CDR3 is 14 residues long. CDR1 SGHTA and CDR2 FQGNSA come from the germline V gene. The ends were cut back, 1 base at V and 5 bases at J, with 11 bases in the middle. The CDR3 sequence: CASSLEAKAYGYTF. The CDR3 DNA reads TGTGCCAGCAGCTTAGAGGCAAAAGCATATGGCTACACCTTC.

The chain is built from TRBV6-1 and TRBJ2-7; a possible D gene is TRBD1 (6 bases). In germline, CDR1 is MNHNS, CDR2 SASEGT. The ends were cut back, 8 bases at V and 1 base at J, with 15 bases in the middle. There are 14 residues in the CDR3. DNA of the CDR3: TGTGCCAGCCGCAGGGGCCTACAATCCTACGAGCAGTACTTC. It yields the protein CASRRGLQSYEQYF.

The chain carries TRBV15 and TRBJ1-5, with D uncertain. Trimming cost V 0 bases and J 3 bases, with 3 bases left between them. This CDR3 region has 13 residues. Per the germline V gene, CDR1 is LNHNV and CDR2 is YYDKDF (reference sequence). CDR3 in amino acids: CATSRDLNQPQHF. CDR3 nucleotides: TGTGCCACCAGCAGAGACCTCAATCAGCCCCAGCATTTT.

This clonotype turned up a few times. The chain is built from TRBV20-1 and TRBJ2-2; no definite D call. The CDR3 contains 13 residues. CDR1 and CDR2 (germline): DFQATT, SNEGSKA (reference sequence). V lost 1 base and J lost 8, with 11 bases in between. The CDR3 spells CSARGFEAGELFF. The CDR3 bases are TGCAGTGCTAGAGGTTTTGAGGCGGGGGAGCTGTTTTTT.

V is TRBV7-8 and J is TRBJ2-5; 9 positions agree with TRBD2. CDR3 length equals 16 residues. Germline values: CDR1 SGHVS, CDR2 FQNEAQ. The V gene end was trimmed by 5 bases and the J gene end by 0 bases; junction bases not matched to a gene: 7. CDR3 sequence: CASSPGAGGYQETQYF. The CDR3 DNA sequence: TGTGCCAGCAGCCCAGGGGCGGGAGGGTACCAAGAGACCCAGTACTTC.

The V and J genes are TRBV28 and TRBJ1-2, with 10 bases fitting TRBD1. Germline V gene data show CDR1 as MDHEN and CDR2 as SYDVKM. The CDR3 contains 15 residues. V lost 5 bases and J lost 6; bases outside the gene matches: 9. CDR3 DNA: TGTGCCAGCAGTCAGGTGGGACAGGGGAGAGATGGCTACACCTTC. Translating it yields CASSQVGQGRDGYTF.

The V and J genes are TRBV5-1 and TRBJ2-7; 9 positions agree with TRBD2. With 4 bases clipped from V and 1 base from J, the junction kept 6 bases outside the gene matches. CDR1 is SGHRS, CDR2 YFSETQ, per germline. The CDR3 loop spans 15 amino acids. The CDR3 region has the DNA TGCGCCAGCAGCCCGCGGGAGGGAGGTTCCTACGAGCAGTACTTC. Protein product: CASSPREGGSYEQYF.

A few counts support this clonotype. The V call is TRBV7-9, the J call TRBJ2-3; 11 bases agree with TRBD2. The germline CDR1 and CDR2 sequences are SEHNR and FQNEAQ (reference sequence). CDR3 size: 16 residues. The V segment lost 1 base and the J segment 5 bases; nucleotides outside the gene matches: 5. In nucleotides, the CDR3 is TGTGCCAGCAGCTTAGAAGGGACTAGCGGATTAGATACGCAGTATTTT. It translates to CASSLEGTSGLDTQYF.

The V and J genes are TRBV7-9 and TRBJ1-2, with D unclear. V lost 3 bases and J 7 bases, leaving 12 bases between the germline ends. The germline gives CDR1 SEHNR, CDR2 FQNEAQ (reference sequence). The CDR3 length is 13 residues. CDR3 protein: CASSLGSGLGYTF. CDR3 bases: TGTGCCAGCAGCTTGGGTTCAGGCCTTGGCTACACCTTC.

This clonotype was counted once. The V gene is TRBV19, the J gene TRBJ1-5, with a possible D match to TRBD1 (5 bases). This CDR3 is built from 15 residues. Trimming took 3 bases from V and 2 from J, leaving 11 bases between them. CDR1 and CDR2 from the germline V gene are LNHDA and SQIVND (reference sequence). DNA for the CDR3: TGTGCCAGTAGTATGAGGGACGGAGGCAATCAGCCCCAGCATTTT. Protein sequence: CASSMRDGGNQPQHF.

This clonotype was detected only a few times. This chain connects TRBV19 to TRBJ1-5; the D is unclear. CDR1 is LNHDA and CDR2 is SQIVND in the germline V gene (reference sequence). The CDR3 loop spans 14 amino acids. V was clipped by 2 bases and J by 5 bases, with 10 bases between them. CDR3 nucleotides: TGTGCCAGTAGTATATCGCCTTCGGATCAGCCCCAGCATTTT. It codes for CASSISPSDQPQHF.

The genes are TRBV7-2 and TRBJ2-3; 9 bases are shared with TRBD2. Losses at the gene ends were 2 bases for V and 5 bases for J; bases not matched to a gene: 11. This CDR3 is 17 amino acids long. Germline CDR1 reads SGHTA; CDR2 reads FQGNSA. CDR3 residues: CASSLRAGGGLRDTQYF. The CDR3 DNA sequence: TGTGCCAGCAGCTTAAGGGCGGGGGGGGGTCTCAGAGATACGCAGTATTTT.

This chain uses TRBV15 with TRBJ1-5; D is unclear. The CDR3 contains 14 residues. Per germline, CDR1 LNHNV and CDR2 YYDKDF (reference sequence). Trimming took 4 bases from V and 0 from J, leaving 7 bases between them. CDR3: CATSNDYSNQPQHF. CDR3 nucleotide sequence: TGTGCCACCAGCAACGATTATAGCAATCAGCCCCAGCATTTT.

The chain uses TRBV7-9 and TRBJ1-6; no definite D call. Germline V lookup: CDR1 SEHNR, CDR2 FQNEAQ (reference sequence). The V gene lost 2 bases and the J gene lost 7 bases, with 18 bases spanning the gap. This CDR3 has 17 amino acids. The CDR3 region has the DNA TGTGCCAGCAGCTTATCATTGTCGGGCCAGTCCAATTCACCCCTCCACTTT. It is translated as CASSLSLSGQSNSPLHF.

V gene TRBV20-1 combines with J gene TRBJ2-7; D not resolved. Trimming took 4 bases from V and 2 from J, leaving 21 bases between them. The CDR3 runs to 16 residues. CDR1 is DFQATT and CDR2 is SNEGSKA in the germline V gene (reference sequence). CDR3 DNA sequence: TGCAGTGCTAAAGTCTTTTCTGAGACTCACACCTACGAGCAGTACTTC. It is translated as CSAKVFSETHTYEQYF.

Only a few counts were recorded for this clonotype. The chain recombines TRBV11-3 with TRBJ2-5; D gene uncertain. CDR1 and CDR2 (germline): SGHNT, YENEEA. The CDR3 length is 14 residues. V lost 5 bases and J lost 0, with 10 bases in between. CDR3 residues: CASSPDLDQETQYF. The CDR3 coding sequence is TGTGCCAGCAGCCCCGACCTTGACCAAGAGACCCAGTACTTC.

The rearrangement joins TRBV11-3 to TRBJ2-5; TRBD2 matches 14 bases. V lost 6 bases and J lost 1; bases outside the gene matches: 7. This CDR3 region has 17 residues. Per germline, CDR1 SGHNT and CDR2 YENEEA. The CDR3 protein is CASRAGTSGGSQETQYF. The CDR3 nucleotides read TGTGCCAGCAGGGCCGGGACTAGCGGGGGAAGCCAAGAGACCCAGTACTTC.

The CDR3 region is CASSTEDRSGQPQHF. CDR3 sequence (DNA): TGTGCCAGTAGTACCGAGGACCGGTCCGGGCAGCCCCAGCATTTT. The chain employs TRBV19 and TRBJ1-5; D ambiguous. Looked up from germline, CDR1 is LNHDA and CDR2 is SQIVND (reference sequence). The V gene lost 4 bases and the J gene lost 7 bases, with 17 bases spanning the gap. CDR3 length: 15 residues.

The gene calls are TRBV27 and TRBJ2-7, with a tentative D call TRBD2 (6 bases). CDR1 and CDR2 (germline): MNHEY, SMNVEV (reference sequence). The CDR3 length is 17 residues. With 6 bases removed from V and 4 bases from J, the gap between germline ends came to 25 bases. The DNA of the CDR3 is TGTGCCAGCAGACGATACATACAGACGGGAGTCGTTTACGAGCAGTACTTC. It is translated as CASRRYIQTGVVYEQYF.

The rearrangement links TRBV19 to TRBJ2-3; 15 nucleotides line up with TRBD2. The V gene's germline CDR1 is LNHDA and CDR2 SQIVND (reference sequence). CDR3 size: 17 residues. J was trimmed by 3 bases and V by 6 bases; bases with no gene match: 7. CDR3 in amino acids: CASSPGLAGGMTDTQYF. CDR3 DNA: TGTGCCAGTAGCCCTGGACTAGCGGGGGGGATGACAGATACGCAGTATTTT.

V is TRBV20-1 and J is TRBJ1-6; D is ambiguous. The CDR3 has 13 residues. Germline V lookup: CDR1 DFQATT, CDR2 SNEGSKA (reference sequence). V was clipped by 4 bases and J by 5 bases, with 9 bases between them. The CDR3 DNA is TGCAGTGCTACGAAGGGTAATAATTCACCCCTCCACTTT. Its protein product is CSATKGNNSPLHF.

This CDR3 reads CASSHRTRGNSPLHF. In DNA, the CDR3 is TGTGCCAGCAGTCATCGGACGAGGGGTAATTCACCCCTCCACTTT. The chain couples TRBV6-1 to TRBJ1-6, with D tentatively TRBD1 (5 bases). CDR1 is MNHNS and CDR2 is SASEGT in the germline V gene. CDR3 length: 15 residues. The germline V and J ends were trimmed by 5 bases and 6 bases, with 14 bases remaining between them.

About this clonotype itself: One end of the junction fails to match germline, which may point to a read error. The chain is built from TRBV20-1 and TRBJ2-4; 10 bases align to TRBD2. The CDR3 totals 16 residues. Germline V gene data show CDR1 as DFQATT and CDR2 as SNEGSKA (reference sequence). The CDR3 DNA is TGCAGTGCTAAGAGGACTAGCGGACTAGCCAGAAACATTCAGTACTTC. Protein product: CSAKRTSGLARNIQYF.

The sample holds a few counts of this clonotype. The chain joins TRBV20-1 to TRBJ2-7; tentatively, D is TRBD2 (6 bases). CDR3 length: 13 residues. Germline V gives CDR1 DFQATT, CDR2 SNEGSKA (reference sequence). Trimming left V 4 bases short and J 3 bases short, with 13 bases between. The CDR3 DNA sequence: TGCAGTGCTACCGGGACTTACGACTACGAGCAGTACTTC. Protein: CSATGTYDYEQYF.

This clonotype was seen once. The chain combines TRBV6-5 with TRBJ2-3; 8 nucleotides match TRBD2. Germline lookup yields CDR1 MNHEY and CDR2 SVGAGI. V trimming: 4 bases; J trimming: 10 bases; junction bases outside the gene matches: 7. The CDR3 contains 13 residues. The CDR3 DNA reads TGTGCCAGCAGTTCGGGTGTGCGGGAGGCGCAGTATTTT. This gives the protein CASSSGVREAQYF.

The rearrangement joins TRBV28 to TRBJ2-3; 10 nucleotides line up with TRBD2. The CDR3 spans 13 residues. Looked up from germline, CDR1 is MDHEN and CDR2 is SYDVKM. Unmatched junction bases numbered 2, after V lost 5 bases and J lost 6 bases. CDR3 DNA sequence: TGTGCCAGCAGTCTAGCGGGAGCTGATACGCAGTATTTT. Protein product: CASSLAGADTQYF.

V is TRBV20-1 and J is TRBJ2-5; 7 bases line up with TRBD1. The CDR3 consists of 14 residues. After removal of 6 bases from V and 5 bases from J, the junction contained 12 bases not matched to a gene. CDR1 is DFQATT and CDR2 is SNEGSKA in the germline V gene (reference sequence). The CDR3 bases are TGCAGTGCCTACGCAGGGGGTCCGGGGGAGACCCAGTACTTC. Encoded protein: CSAYAGGPGETQYF.

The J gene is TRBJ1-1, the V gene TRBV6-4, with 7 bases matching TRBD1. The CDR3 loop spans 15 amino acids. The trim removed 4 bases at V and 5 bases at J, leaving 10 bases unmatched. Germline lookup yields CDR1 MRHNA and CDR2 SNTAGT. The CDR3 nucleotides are TGTGCCAGCAGTGCTTCGACAGGGCGGGGGACTGAAGCTTTCTTT. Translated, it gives CASSASTGRGTEAFF.

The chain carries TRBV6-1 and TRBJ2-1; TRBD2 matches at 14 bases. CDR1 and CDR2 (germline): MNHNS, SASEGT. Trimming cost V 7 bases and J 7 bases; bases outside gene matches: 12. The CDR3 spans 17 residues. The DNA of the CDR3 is TGTGCCAGCATGGGGGGACTAGCGGGGGTGATCAGAAATGAGCAGTTCTTC. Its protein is CASMGGLAGVIRNEQFF.

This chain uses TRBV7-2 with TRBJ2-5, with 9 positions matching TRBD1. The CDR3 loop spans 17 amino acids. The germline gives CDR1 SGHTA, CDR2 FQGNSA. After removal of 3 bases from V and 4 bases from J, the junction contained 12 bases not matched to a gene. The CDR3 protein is CASSLWVTGGSRETQYF. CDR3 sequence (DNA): TGTGCCAGCAGCTTGTGGGTGACAGGGGGGAGTCGAGAGACCCAGTACTTC. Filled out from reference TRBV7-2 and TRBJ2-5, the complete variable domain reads GAGVSQSPSNKVTEKGKDVELRCDPISGHTALYWYRQSLGQGLEFLIYFQGNSAPDKSGLPSDRFSAERTGGSVSTLTIQRTQQEDSAVYLCASSLWVTGGSRETQYFGPGTRLLVL.